This entry is about one T cell receptor beta chain. What this receptor recognizes is not known. Each CD8+ T cell subset was flow-sorted in triplicate, and some 300,000 cells per subset were placed directly into RLT lysis buffer. Naive CD8+ T cells were defined stringently as CD45RO-CCR7+CD27+CD95- to exclude memory contaminants. Standard density gradient centrifugation was used to isolate peripheral blood mononuclear cells from buffy coats. A FACSAria III was used to flow-sort naive CD8+ T cells into CXCR3-negative and CXCR3-positive populations. Total RNA was extracted from sorted cells with an RNeasy Mini Kit. This entry comes from a study of CXCR3-negative and CXCR3-positive naive CD8 T cells (dated by TCRdb to the late 2010s). A note on the overall study: In total, around 150 million TRB reads were obtained, or roughly 1.5 +/- 0.3 million reads per library. The diversity and physicochemical repertoire analyses included ten to eleven donors pooled from two independent experiments. For the TRBV-TRBJ cluster analysis, the naive subsets came from 5 donors, while the memory cells came from 3 donors. What the study reported, not specific to this receptor: Similar TRBV-TRBJ usage was shown by naive CXCR3-negative and CXCR3-positive cells from the same donor, whereas distinct patterns were shown by memory cells. Repertoire diversity was comparably high in both naive subsets but much lower in memory CD8+ T cells. TRB CDR3s from CXCR3-positive naive cells showed higher hydrophobicity (lower Kidera factor 4), lower energy, and higher strength and volume indices than CXCR3-negative naive cells. CXCR3 expression partially decreased after cryopreservation, so most assays used freshly isolated PBMCs. Because surface CD5, which is linked to self-reactivity in mice, was comparable between the naive subsets, TCR interaction strength was also inferred from the physicochemical properties of TRB CDR3s.

The reads were generated on a NextSeq 550. The Human TCR Profiling Kit (MiLaboratory) was used to prepare UMI-labeled 5' RACE TRB cDNA libraries. The full amount of extracted RNA was used for cDNA synthesis, and the full amount of resulting cDNA was used for PCR amplification. The libraries were made side by side, with each library going through the same number of PCR cycles. For the original study's pipeline: With a requirement of at least two reads per UMI, MIGEC and MiXCR extracted about 49,000 +/- 11,000 unique UMI-labeled TRB cDNA molecules per library. An average of around 40,000 +/- 10,000 functional in-frame TRB CDR3 nucleotide clonotypes without stop codons was found per library. After each sample was downsampled to 5000 UMI-labeled TRB molecules, VDJtools was used to calculate diversity metrics such as normalized Shannon-Wiener and Chao1. For the central five CDR3 residues, VDJtools calculated physicochemical properties weighted by clonotype size, namely interaction energy, strength, volume and Kidera factor 4. After the reads were reprocessed by TCRdb, one entry was made per CDR3 protein sequence, with no DNA. V and J calls and clone size were set by TCRdb, not the authors. This sample's listing comprises some 140,000 distinct CDR3 sequences. Of the sample, about 0.44% is held by the ten largest clones.

The germline V gene yields SQVTM for CDR1 and ANQGSEA for CDR2. Counted from cysteine to phenylalanine, this CDR3 has 12 amino acids. The DNA sequence is not available. The sequenced sample consisted of naive CXCR3+ CD8+ T cells from blood. The sample's cell subset or site label, decoded: CD45RO-CCR7+CD27+CD95- naive CD8+ T cells expressing CXCR3 (TNR3+). The receptor chain draws on TRBV29-1 and TRBJ2-5; the D call from TCRdb, TRBD1, cannot be confirmed without DNA. This receptor was taken from a human donor in good health. Some clones in this sample may be carry-over from other donors' samples. The CDR3: CSFSGVGETQYF.